The clone carrying this T cell receptor beta chain has just one count. The data were obtained in a study of somatic mutations in cytotoxic T cells in rheumatoid arthritis. Assay used: immunoSEQ multiplex PCR; TCRdb lists only in-frame clones, some missing. The repertoire consists of around 19,000 clones, with approximately 67% occurring once and the leading ten covering over 15%. This CDR3 is built from 15 residues. V was pared by 4 bases and J by 4 bases, with 5 bases of the junction left unmatched. Looked up from germline, CDR1 is SGHRS and CDR2 is YFSETQ. Positive magnetic bead selection, which isolated the CD4+ and CD8+ cells, was followed by a flow cytometry check of purity.

The chain employs TRBV5-1 and TRBJ2-1; 10 bases match TRBD2. Sequencing used CD8+ T cells sorted from blood. The receptor was derived from an adult with rheumatoid arthritis. The DNA of the CDR3 is TGCGCCAGCAGCGCACTAGCGGGGCCTTACAATGAGCAGTTCTTC. Translating gives CASSALAGPYNEQFF.